This passage covers 7 T cell receptor beta chains from one sample sequenced in a study of CD4+ T cells in melanoma. This table comes from immunoSEQ multiplex PCR, and its TCRdb copy is limited to in-frame clones, with some not included. Of some 110,000 clones listed, roughly 90% were seen once; the top ten hold around 3.3%. Sequenced sample: peripheral blood. These receptors came from a human donor with melanoma.

The chain couples TRBV5-1 to TRBJ2-5, with 9 bases aligning to TRBD1. The CDR3 runs 15 residues. The V gene end was trimmed by 1 base and the J gene end by 4 bases; junction bases not matched to a gene: 5. The V gene's germline CDR1 is SGHRS and CDR2 YFSETQ. The CDR3, as DNA: TGCGCCAGCAGCTTGTGGGGACAGGGCTCAGAGACCCAGTACTTC. Its protein is CASSLWGQGSETQYF.

V gene TRBV7-9 combines with J gene TRBJ2-7; 7 nucleotides match TRBD2. Germline lookup yields CDR1 SEHNR and CDR2 FQNEAQ (reference sequence). CDR3 length: 16 amino acids. V lost 0 bases, J lost 4 bases, and 9 bases stayed unmatched. The CDR3 region is CASSLARGGFSYEQYF. The CDR3, as DNA: TGTGCCAGCAGCTTAGCTCGCGGGGGATTCTCTTACGAGCAGTACTTC.

The chain combines TRBV5-1 with TRBJ2-7; 12 bases fit TRBD1. Germline V lookup: CDR1 SGHRS, CDR2 YFSETQ. The CDR3 sequence is 14 residues long. V was clipped by 4 bases and J by 7 bases; unmatched bases: 6. The CDR3 loop reads CASSMGQGAGEQYF. Written as DNA, the CDR3 is TGCGCCAGCAGCATGGGACAGGGGGCGGGTGAGCAGTACTTC.

The gene calls are TRBV2 and TRBJ1-2; D uncertain. Germline values: CDR1 SNHLY, CDR2 FYNNEI. V was trimmed by 3 bases and J by 3 bases, leaving 8 bases between them. The CDR3 covers 13 residues. The CDR3 region has the DNA TGTGCCAGCAGTGACGGGCGGGACTATGGCTACACCTTC. Amino acids: CASSDGRDYGYTF.

V gene TRBV6-5 combines with J gene TRBJ2-5, with a tentative D call TRBD2 (5 bases). The J call is doubtful: the DNA matches TRBJ2-7 better. Looked up from germline, CDR1 is MNHEY and CDR2 is SVGAGI. This CDR3 has 13 amino acids. Here the CDR3 DNA reads TGTGCCGCGGGCGCCCCTGGGTACTACGAGCAGTACTTC. Amino acids: CAAGAPGYYEQYF.

CDR3 nucleotides: TGTGCCAGCAGCGTAGGCTGGGGCGCCGGGGAGCTGTTTTTT. It codes for CASSVGWGAGELFF. V gene TRBV9 combines with J gene TRBJ2-2; weak D call: TRBD1 (5 bases). CDR3 length: 14 amino acids. CDR1 is SGDLS and CDR2 is YYNGEE in the germline V gene. Trimming left V 0 bases short and J 6 bases short, with 9 bases between.

The chain employs TRBV7-2 and TRBJ2-3; 12 nucleotides line up with TRBD2. The CDR3 is 18 amino acids. The V gene end was trimmed by 1 base and the J gene end by 2 bases; junction bases not matched to a gene: 7. Per germline, CDR1 SGHTA and CDR2 FQGNSA. This chain's CDR3 is CASSLVASGGGITDTQYF. The DNA for the CDR3 is TGTGCCAGCAGCTTAGTGGCTAGCGGGGGGGGAATCACAGATACGCAGTATTTT.